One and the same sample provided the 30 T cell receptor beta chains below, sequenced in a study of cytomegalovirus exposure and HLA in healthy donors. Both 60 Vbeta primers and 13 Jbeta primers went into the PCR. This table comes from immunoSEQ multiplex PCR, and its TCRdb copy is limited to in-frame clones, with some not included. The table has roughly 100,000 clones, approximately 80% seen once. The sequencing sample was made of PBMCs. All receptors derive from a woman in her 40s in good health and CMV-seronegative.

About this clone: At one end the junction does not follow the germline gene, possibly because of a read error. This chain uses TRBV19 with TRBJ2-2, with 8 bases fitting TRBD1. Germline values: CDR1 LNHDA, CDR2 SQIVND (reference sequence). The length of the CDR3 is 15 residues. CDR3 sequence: CASSIEAGGTGGLFF. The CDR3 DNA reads TGTGCCAGTAGTATAGAAGCAGGGGGCACCGGGGGGCTGTTTTTT.

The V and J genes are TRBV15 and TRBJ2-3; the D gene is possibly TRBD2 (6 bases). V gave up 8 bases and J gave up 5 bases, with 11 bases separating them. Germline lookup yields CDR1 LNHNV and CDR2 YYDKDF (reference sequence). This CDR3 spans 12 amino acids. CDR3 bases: TGTGCCACCGGGGACTTCAAAGATACGCAGTATTTT. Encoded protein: CATGDFKDTQYF.

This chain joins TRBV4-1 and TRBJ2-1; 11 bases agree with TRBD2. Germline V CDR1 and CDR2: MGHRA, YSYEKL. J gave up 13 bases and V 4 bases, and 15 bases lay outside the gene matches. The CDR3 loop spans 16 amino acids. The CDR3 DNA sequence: TGCGCCAGCAGCCCCGATAGCGGGAGGGCCGCAAGGTATCAGTTCTTC. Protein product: CASSPDSGRAARYQFF.

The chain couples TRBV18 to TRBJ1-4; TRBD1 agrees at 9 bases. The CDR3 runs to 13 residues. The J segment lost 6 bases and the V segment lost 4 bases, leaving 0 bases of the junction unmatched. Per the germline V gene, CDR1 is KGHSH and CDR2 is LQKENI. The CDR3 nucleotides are TGTGCCAGCTCACGGGACAGGGATGAAAAACTGTTTTTT. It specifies CASSRDRDEKLFF.

DNA of the CDR3: TGTGCCAGCAGCTCACGGACAGGGAAGGACGAAGCTACTAATGAAAAACTGTTTTTT. This encodes CASSSRTGKDEATNEKLFF. The gene calls are TRBV11-2 and TRBJ1-4; TRBD1 agrees at 8 bases. Germline loops: CDR1 SGHAT, CDR2 FQNNGV. This CDR3 contains 19 residues. Trimming took 4 bases from V and 2 from J; bases not matched to a gene: 15.

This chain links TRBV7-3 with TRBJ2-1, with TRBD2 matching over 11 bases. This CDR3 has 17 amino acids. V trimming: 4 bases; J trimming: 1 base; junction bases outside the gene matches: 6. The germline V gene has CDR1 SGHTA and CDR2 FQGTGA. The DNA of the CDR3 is TGTGCCAGCAGCTCACTAGCGGGAGCAGGGTCCTACAATGAGCAGTTCTTC. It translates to CASSSLAGAGSYNEQFF.

This CDR3 is CASSLRSGVGNTIYF. The CDR3 coding sequence is TGTGCCAGCAGCCTTCGTTCGGGAGTTGGAAACACCATATATTTT. The V gene is TRBV5-8, the J gene TRBJ1-3; D gene ambiguous. The V gene's germline CDR1 is SGHTS and CDR2 YDEGEE. The V and J ends lost 4 bases and 3 bases respectively, with 14 bases between them. The CDR3 sequence is 15 residues long.

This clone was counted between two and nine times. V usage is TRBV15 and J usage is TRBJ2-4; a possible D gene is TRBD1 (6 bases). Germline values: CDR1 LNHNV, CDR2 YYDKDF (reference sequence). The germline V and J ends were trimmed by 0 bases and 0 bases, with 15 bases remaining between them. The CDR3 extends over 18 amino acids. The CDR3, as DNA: TGTGCCACCAGCAGAGATCACGCAGGGGACATAGCCAAAAACATTCAGTACTTC. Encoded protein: CATSRDHAGDIAKNIQYF.

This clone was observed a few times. The DNA of the CDR3 is TGTGCCAGCAGCCGCCGGACAGGGCCCGGCTACACCTTC. Translating gives CASSRRTGPGYTF. The chain recombines TRBV7-9 with TRBJ1-2; 8 bases agree with TRBD1. V trimming: 5 bases; J trimming: 8 bases; junction bases outside the gene matches: 7. The CDR3 loop spans 13 amino acids. Germline lookup yields CDR1 SEHNR and CDR2 FQNEAQ (reference sequence). Supplemented by reference TRBV7-9 and TRBJ1-2, the full variable domain reads DTGVSQNPRHKITKRGQNVTFRCDPISEHNRLYWYRQTLGQGPEFLTYFQNEAQLEKSRLLSDRFSAERPKGSFSTLEIQRTEQGDSAMYLCASSRRTGPGYTFGSGTRLTVV.

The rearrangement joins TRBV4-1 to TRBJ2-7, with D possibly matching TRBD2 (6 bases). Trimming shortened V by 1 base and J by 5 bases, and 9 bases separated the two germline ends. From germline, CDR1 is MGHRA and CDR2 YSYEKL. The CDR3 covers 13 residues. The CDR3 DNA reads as TGCGCCAGCAGCCAAGGACTAGTCCACGAGCAGTACTTC. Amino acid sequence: CASSQGLVHEQYF.

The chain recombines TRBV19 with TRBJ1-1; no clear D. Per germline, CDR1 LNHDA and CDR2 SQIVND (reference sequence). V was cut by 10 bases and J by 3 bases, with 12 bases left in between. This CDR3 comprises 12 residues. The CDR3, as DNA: TGTGCCACGCGAGTGGGCTACACTGAAGCTTTCTTT. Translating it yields CATRVGYTEAFF. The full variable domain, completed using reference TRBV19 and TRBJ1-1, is DGGITQSPKYLFRKEGQNVTLSCEQNLNHDAMYWYRQDPGQGLRLIYYSQIVNDFQKGDIAEGYSVSREKKESFPLTVTSAQKNPTAFYLCATRVGYTEAFFGQGTRLTVV.

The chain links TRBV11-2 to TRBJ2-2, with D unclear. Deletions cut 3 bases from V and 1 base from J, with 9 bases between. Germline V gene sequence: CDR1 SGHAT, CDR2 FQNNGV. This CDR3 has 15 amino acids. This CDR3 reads CASSFILLNTGELFF. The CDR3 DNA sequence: TGTGCCAGCAGCTTCATACTATTGAACACCGGGGAGCTGTTTTTT.

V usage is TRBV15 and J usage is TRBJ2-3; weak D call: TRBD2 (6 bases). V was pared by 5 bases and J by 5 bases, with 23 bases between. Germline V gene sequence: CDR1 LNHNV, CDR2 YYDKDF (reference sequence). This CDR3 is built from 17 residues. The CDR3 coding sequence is TGTGCCACCAGCGGGGGGATCACTAGCCGGATCGAAGATACGCAGTATTTT. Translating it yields CATSGGITSRIEDTQYF. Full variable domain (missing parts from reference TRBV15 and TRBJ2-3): DAMVIQNPRYQVTQFGKPVTLSCSQTLNHNVMYWYQQKSSQAPKLLFHYYDKDFNNEADTPDNFQSRRPNTSFCFLDIRSPGLGDTAMYLCATSGGITSRIEDTQYFGPGTRLTVL.

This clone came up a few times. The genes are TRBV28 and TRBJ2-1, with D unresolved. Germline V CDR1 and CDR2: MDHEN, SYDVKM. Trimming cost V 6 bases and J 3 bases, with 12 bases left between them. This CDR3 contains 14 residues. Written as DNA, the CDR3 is TGTGCCAGCAGGAAAGCGCCCTTCTACAATGAGCAGTTCTTC. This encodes CASRKAPFYNEQFF.

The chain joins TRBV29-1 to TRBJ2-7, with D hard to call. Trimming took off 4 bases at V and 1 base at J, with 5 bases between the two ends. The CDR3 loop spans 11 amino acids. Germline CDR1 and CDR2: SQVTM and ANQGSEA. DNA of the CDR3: TGCAGCGTTGGACAATCCTACGAGCAGTACTTC. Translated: CSVGQSYEQYF.

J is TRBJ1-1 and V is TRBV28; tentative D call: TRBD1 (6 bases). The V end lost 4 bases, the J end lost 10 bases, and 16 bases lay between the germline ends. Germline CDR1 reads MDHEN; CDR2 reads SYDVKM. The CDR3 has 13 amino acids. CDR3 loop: CASSSTGILGAFF. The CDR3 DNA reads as TGTGCCAGCAGTTCCACAGGGATTTTAGGAGCTTTCTTT.

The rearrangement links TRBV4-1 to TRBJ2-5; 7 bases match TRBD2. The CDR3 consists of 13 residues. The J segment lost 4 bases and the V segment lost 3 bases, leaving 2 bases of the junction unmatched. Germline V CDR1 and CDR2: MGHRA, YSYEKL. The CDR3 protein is CASSQWGGETQYF. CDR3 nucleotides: TGCGCCAGCAGCCAGTGGGGGGGAGAGACCCAGTACTTC.

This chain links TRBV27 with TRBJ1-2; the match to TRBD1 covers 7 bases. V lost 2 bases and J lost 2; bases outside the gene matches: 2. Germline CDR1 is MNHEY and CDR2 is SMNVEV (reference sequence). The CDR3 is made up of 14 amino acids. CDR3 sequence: CASSLRGQNYGYTF. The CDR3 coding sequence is TGTGCCAGCAGTTTAAGGGGGCAAAACTATGGCTACACCTTC.

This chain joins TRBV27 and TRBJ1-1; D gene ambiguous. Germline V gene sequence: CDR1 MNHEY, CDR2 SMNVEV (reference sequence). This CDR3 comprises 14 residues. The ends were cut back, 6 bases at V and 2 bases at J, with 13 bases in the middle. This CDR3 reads CASSFGSGNTEAFF. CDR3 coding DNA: TGTGCCAGCAGCTTCGGAAGCGGTAACACTGAAGCTTTCTTT.

The CDR3 DNA reads as TGTGCCAGCAGCTTTCTCTCGGGACAGGGGGTCCCGGGCTACACCTTC. Amino acids: CASSFLSGQGVPGYTF. V gene TRBV7-9 combines with J gene TRBJ1-2, with TRBD1 identical over 11 bases. The length of the CDR3 is 16 residues. After removal of 3 bases from V and 8 bases from J, the junction contained 11 bases not matched to a gene. Germline CDR1 reads SEHNR; CDR2 reads FQNEAQ (reference sequence). Looking up the rest from reference TRBV7-9 and TRBJ1-2 gives the full variable domain: DTGVSQNPRHKITKRGQNVTFRCDPISEHNRLYWYRQTLGQGPEFLTYFQNEAQLEKSRLLSDRFSAERPKGSFSTLEIQRTEQGDSAMYLCASSFLSGQGVPGYTFGSGTRLTVV.

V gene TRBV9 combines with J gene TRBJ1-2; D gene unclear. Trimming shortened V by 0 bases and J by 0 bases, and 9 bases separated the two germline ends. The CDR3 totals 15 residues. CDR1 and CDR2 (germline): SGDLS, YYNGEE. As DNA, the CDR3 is TGTGCCAGCAGCGTAGCCGAGAAGTCTAACTATGGCTACACCTTC. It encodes CASSVAEKSNYGYTF.

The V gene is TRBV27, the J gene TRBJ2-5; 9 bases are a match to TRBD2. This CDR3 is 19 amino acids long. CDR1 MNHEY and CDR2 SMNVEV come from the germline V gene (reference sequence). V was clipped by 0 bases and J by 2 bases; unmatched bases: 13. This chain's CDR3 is CASSLSNPLAGLPQETQYF. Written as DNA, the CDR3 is TGTGCCAGCAGTTTATCGAATCCGCTAGCGGGACTGCCACAAGAGACCCAGTACTTC.

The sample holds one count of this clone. The CDR3 coding sequence is TGTGCCAGCAGTTCACGGACAGGGGTGAATTCACCCCTCCACTTT. Translated, it gives CASSSRTGVNSPLHF. The chain joins TRBV27 to TRBJ1-6; 9 nucleotides align to TRBD1. In germline, CDR1 is MNHEY, CDR2 SMNVEV (reference sequence). V dropped 4 bases and J dropped 7; count of bases not matched to a gene: 5. The CDR3 length is 15 residues.

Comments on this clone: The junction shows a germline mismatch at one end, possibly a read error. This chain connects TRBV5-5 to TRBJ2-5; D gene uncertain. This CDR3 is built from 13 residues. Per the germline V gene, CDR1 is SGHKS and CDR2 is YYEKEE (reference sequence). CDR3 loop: CASGFSGQETQYF. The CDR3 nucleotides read TGTGCCAGCGGCTTTTCGGGCCAAGAGACCCAGTACTTC.

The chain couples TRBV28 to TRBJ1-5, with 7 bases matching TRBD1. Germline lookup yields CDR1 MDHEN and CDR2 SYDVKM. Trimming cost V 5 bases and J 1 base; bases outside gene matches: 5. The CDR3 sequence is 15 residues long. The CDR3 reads CASSTPTGSNQPQHF. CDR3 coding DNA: TGTGCCAGCAGTACCCCGACAGGGAGCAATCAGCCCCAGCATTTT.

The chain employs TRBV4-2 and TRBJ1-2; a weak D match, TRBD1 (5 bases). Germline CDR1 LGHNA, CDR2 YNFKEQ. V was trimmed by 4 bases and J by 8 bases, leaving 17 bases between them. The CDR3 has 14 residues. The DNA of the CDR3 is TGTGCCAGCAGCCGGGGGGGATACTGGGGGGGCTACACCTTC. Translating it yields CASSRGGYWGGYTF.

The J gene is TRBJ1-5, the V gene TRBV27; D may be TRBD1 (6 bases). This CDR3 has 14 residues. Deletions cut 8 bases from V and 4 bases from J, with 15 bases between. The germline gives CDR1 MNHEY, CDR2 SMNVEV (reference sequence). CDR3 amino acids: CASGGTGWNQPQHF. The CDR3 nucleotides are TGTGCCAGCGGGGGAACAGGGTGGAATCAGCCCCAGCATTTT.

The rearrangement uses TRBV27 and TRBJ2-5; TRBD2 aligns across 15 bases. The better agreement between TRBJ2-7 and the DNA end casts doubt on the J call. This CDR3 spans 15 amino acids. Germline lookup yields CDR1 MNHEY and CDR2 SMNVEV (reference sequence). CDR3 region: CASRGLAGGPYEQYF. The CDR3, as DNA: TGTGCCAGCAGAGGACTAGCGGGAGGGCCCTACGAGCAGTACTTC.

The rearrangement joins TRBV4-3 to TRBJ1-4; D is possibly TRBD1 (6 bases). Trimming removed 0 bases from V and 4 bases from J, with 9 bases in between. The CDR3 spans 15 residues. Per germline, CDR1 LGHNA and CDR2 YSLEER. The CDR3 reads CASSQDSRGNEKLFF. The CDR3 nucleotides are TGCGCCAGCAGCCAAGACAGCAGGGGTAATGAAAAACTGTTTTTT.

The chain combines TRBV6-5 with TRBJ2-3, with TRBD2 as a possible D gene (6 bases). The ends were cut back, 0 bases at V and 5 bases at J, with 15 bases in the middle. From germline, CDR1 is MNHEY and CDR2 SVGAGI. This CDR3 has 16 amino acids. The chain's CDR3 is CASSYSGGKGLDTQYF. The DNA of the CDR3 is TGTGCCAGCAGTTACTCCGGCGGGAAAGGGTTAGATACGCAGTATTTT.